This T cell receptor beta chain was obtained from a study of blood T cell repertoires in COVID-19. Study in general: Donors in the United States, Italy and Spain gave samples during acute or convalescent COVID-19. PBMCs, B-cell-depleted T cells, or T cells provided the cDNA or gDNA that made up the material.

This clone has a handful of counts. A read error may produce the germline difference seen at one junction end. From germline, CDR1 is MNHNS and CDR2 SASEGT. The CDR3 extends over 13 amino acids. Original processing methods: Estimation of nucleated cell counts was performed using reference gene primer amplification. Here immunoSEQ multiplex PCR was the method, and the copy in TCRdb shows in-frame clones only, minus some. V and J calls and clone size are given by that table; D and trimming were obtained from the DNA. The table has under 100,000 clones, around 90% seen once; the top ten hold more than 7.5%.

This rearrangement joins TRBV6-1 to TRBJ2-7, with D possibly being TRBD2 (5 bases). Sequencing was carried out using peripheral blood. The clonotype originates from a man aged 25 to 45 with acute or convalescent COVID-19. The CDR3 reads CASSEGFPSIELF. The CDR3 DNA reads TGTGCCAGCAGTGAAGGCTTTCCTAGCATCGAACTGTTC.